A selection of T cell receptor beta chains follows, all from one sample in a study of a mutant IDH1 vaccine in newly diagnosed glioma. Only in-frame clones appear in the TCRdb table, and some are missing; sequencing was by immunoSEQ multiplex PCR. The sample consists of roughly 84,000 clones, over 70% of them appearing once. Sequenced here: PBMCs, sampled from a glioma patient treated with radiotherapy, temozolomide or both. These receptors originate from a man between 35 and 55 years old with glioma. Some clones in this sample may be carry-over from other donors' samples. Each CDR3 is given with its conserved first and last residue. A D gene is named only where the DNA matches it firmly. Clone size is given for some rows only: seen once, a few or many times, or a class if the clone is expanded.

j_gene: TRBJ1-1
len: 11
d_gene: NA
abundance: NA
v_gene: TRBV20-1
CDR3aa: CSARVQTEAFF
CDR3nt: TGCAGTGCCCGGGTCCAGACTGAAGCTTTCTTT

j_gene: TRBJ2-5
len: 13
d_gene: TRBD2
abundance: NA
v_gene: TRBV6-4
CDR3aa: CASSPGRGETQYF
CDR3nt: TGTGCCAGCAGTCCGGGGCGGGGGGAGACCCAGTACTTC

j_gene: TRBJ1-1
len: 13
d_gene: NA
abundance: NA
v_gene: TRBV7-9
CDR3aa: CASSRAVDTEAFF
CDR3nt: TGTGCCAGCAGCCGCGCAGTGGACACTGAAGCTTTCTTT

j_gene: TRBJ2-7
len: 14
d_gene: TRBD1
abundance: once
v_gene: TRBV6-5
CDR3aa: CATLGDRGGREQYF
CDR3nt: TGTGCCACCCTGGGGGACAGGGGGGGTCGCGAGCAGTACTTC

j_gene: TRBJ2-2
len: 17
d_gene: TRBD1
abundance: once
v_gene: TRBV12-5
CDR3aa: CASGLVVRQGNDGELFF
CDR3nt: TGTGCTAGTGGTTTGGTAGTAAGACAGGGTAATGACGGGGAGCTGTTTTTT

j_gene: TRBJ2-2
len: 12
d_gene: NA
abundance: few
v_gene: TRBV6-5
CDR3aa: CASRGSAGELFF
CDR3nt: TGTGCCAGCAGGGGAAGTGCTGGGGAGCTGTTTTTT

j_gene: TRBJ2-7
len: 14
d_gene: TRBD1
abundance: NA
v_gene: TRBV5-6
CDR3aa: CASSFPDRVREQYF
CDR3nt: TGTGCCAGCAGTTTCCCGGACAGGGTGAGGGAGCAGTACTTC

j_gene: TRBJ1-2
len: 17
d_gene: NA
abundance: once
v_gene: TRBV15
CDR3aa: CATSRGQGFDETYGYTF
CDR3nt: TGTGCCACCAGCAGGGGCCAGGGTTTCGATGAAACCTATGGCTACACCTTC

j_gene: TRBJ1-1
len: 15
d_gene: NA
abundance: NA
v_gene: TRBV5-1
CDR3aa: CASSLGSGETGEAFF
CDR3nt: TGCGCCAGCAGCTTAGGGTCAGGGGAAACGGGTGAAGCTTTCTTT

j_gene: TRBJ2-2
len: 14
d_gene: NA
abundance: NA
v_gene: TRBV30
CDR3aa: CAWSGNVRTGELFF
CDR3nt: TGTGCCTGGAGTGGGAACGTGCGTACCGGGGAGCTGTTTTTT

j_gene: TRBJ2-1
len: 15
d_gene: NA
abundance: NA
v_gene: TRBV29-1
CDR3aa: CSVERPGARNNEQFF
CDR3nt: TGCAGCGTTGAGAGGCCCGGCGCGAGGAACAATGAGCAGTTCTTC

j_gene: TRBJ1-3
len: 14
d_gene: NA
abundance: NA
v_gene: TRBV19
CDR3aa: CASVRRSSGNTIYF
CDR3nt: TGTGCCAGTGTAAGGAGGAGCTCTGGAAACACCATATATTTT

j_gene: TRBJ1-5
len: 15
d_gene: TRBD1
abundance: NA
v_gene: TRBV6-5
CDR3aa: CASSRDRGTNQPQHF
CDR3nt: TGTGCCAGCAGTCGGGACAGGGGCACCAATCAGCCCCAGCATTTT

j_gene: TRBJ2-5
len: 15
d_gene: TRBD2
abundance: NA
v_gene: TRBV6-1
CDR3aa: CASSELAGGPETQYF
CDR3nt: TGTGCCAGCAGTGAACTAGCGGGGGGGCCAGAGACCCAGTACTTC

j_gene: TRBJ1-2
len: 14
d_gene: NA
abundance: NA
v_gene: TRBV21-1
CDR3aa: CASTKRPAGRGYTF
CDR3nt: TGTGCCAGCACCAAAAGGCCGGCAGGGCGGGGCTACACCTTC

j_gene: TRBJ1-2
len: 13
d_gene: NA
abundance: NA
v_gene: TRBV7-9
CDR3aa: CASSRDGNYGYTF
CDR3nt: TGTGCCAGCAGCCGGGACGGCAACTATGGCTACACCTTC

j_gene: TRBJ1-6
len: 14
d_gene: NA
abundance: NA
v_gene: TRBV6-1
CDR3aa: CASSEGPGGSPLHF
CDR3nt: TGTGCCAGCAGTGAAGGTCCGGGGGGATCACCCCTCCACTTT

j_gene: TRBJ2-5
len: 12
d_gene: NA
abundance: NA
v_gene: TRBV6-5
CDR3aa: CASRGGQETQYF
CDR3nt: TGTGCCAGCAGAGGAGGCCAAGAGACCCAGTACTTC

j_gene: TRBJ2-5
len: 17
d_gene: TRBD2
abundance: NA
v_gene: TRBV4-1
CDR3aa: CASSQETSGDPQETQYF
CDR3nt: TGCGCCAGCAGCCAAGAGACTAGCGGGGACCCCCAAGAGACCCAGTACTTC

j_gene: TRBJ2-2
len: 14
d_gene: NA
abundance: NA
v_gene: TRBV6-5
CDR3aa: CASSSQGGTGELFF
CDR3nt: TGTGCCAGCAGTTCCCAGGGAGGCACCGGGGAGCTGTTTTTT

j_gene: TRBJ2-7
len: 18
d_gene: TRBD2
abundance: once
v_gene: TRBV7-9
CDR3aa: CASSYPTSGGAPTYEQYF
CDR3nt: TGTGCCAGCAGCTACCCGACTAGCGGGGGGGCACCGACCTACGAGCAGTACTTC

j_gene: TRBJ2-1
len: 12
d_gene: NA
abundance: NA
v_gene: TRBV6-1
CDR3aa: CASREYIHEQFF
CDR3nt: TGTGCCAGCAGGGAGTACATACATGAGCAGTTCTTC

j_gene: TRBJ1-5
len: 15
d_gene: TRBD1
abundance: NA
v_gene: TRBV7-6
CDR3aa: CASSQGGYRNQPQHF
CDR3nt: TGTGCCAGCAGCCAGGGGGGCTATCGCAATCAGCCCCAGCATTTT

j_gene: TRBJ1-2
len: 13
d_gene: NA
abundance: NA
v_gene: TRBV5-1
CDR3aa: CASSSTGLSGYTF
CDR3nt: TGCGCCAGCAGCTCGACAGGCCTAAGTGGCTACACCTTC

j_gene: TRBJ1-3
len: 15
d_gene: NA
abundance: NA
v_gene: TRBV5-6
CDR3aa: CASSLVGNSGNTIYF
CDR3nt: TGTGCCAGCAGCTTGGTCGGTAACTCTGGAAACACCATATATTTT

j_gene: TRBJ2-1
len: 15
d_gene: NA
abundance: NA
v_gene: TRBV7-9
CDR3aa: CASSLVLASYNEQFF
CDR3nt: TGTGCCAGCAGCTTAGTTCTAGCGTCCTACAATGAGCAGTTCTTC

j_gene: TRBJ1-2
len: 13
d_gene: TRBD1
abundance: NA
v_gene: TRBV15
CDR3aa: CATSRPGQYGYTF
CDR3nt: TGTGCCACCAGCAGACCGGGACAGTATGGCTACACCTTC

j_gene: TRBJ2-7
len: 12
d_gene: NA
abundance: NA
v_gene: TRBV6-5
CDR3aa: CASSRPENEQYF
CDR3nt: TGTGCCAGCTCGAGACCTGAGAACGAGCAGTACTTC

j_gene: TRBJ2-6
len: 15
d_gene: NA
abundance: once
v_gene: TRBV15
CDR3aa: CATSREGTGANVLTF
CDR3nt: TGTGCCACCAGCAGAGAGGGGACTGGGGCCAACGTCCTGACTTTC

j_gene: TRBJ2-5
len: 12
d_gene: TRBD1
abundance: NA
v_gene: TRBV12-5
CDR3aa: CASATGVETQYF
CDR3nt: TGTGCTAGTGCGACAGGGGTGGAGACCCAGTACTTC

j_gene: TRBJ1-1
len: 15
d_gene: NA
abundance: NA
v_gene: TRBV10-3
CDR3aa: CAISESQTGRTEAFF
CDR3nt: TGTGCCATCAGTGAGTCCCAAACAGGGAGGACTGAAGCTTTCTTT

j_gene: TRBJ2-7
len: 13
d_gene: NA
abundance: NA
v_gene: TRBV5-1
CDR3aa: CASSYQGFYEQYF
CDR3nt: TGCGCCAGCAGCTACCAGGGGTTCTACGAGCAGTACTTC

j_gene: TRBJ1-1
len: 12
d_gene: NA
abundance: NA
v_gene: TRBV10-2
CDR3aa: CASSESQGSAFF
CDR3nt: TGCGCCAGCAGTGAGTCCCAGGGTTCGGCTTTCTTT

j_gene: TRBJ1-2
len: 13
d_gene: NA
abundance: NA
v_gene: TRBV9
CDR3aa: CASSRGRGYGYTF
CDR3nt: TGTGCCAGCAGCCGAGGAAGGGGTTATGGCTACACCTTC

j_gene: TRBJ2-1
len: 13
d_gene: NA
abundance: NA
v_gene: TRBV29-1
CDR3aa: CSVDGSSYNEQFF
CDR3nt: TGCAGCGTTGACGGTAGCTCCTACAATGAGCAGTTCTTC

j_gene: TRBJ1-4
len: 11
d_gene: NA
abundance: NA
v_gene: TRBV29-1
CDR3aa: CSVGDGSKLFF
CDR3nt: TGCAGCGTTGGGGACGGTTCAAAACTGTTTTTT

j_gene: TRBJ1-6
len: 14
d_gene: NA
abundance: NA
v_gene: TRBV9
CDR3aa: CASSGGGGYSPLHF
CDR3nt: TGTGCCAGCAGCGGCGGGGGGGGGTATTCACCCCTCCACTTT

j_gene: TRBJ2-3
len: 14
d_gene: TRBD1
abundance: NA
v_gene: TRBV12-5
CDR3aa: CASGRQGRGDTQYF
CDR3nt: TGTGCTAGTGGCCGACAGGGAAGGGGAGATACGCAGTATTTT

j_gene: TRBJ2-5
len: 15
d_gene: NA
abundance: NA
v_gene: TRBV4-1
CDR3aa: CASSQVLTFQETQYF
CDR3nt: TGCGCCAGCAGCCAGGTTCTAACCTTCCAAGAGACCCAGTACTTC

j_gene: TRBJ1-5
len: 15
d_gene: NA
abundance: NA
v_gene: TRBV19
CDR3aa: CASSMFGGGNQPQHF
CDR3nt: TGTGCCAGTAGTATGTTCGGAGGGGGCAATCAGCCCCAGCATTTT

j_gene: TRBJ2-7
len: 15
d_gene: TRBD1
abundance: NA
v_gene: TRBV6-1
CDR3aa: CASSERAGGYYEQYF
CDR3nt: TGTGCCAGCAGTGAAAGGGCAGGGGGTTACTACGAGCAGTACTTC

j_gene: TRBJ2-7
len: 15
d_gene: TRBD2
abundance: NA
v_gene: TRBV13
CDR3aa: CASSPPGLANYEQYF
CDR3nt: TGTGCCAGCAGCCCGCCGGGACTAGCGAACTACGAGCAGTACTTC

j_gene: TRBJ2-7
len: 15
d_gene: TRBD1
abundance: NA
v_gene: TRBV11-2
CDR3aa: CASSLRTGGILEQYF
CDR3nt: TGTGCCAGCAGCTTACGTACAGGGGGAATCCTCGAGCAGTACTTC

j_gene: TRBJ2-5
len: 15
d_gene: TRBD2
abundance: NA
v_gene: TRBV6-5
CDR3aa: CASSYSPSGGETQYF
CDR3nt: TGTGCCAGCAGTTACTCGCCTAGCGGGGGAGAGACCCAGTACTTC

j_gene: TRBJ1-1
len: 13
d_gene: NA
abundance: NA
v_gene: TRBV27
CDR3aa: CASSFTRETEAFF
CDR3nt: TGTGCCAGCAGTTTCACCCGGGAGACTGAAGCTTTCTTT

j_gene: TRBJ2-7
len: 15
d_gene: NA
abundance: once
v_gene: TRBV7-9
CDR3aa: CASSFAQGGSYEQYF
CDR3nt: TGTGCCAGCAGCTTCGCCCAGGGGGGCTCCTACGAGCAGTACTTC

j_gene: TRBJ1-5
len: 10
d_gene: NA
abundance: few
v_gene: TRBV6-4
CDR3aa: CASTPQPQHF
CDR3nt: TGTGCCAGCACCCCTCAGCCCCAGCATTTT

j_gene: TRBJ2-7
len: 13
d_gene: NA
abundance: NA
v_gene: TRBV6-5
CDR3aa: CASSNSHPGEQYF
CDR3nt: TGTGCCAGCAGCAATTCTCATCCTGGCGAGCAGTACTTC

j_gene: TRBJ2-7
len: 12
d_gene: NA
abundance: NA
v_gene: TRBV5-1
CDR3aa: CASTSPSYEQYF
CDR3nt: TGCGCCAGCACCTCTCCGTCCTACGAGCAGTACTTC

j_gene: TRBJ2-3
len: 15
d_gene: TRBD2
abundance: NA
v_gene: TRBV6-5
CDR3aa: CASSPRLANTDTQYF
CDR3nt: TGTGCCAGCAGTCCCCGACTAGCGAACACAGATACGCAGTATTTT

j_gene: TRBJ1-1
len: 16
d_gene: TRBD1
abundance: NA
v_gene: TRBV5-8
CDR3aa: CASSLMTGGSNTEAFF
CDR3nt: TGTGCCAGCAGCCTTATGACAGGGGGCTCCAACACTGAAGCTTTCTTT

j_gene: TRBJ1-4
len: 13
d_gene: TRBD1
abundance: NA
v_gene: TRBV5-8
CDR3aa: CASRRTGNEKLFF
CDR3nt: TGTGCCAGCAGAAGGACAGGAAATGAAAAACTGTTTTTT

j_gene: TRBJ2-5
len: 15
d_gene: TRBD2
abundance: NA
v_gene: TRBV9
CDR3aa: CASSSGTSGQETQYF
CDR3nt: TGTGCCAGCTCATCCGGGACTAGCGGACAAGAGACCCAGTACTTC

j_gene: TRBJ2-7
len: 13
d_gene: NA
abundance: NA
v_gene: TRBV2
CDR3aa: CASSDVRTYEQYF
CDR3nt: TGTGCCAGCAGTGACGTTCGGACCTACGAGCAGTACTTC